These 10 T cell receptor beta chains were all obtained from the same sample, sequenced in a study of T cell responses to AZD1222 COVID-19 vaccine. Some clones are missing from TCRdb's copy, which holds only in-frame ones; the method was immunoSEQ multiplex PCR. This repertoire shows about 89,000 clones, about 93% found once; its top ten account for 9.5% to 13%. This specimen was peripheral blood, taken 28 days after the second AZD1222 dose. The receptors here all came from an adult who received the AZD1222 COVID-19 vaccine.

The J gene is TRBJ1-6, the V gene TRBV27; 10 bases line up with TRBD1. Germline lookup yields CDR1 MNHEY and CDR2 SMNVEV (reference sequence). The CDR3 sequence is 18 residues long. J gave up 0 bases and V 6 bases, and 8 bases lay outside the gene matches. CDR3 coding DNA: TGTGCCAGCAGCAAACGACAGGGGGCAGCCTCCTATAATTCACCCCTCCACTTT. Its protein product is CASSKRQGAASYNSPLHF.

V usage is TRBV5-1 and J usage is TRBJ2-3; either TRBD1 or TRBD2 may fit D (6 bases each). Germline CDR1 is SGHRS and CDR2 is YFSETQ. The V and J ends lost 0 bases and 6 bases respectively, with 26 bases between them. The length of the CDR3 is 19 residues. The CDR3 region is CASSLAGGPTGAPADTQYF. The CDR3 DNA reads TGCGCCAGCAGCTTGGCTGGGGGGCCAACCGGCGCCCCCGCGGATACGCAGTATTTT.

The chain employs TRBV6-5 and TRBJ2-1; 8 nucleotides line up with TRBD2. This CDR3 region has 15 residues. With 6 bases clipped from V and 4 bases from J, the junction kept 8 bases outside the gene matches. Germline CDR1 and CDR2: MNHEY and SVGAGI. The CDR3 spells CASRHSGVRYNEQFF. CDR3 DNA sequence: TGTGCCAGCAGGCATAGCGGGGTCCGATACAATGAGCAGTTCTTC.

The V call is TRBV5-1, the J call TRBJ2-1, with TRBD1 as a possible D gene (7 bases). Germline V lookup: CDR1 SGHRS, CDR2 YFSETQ. V gave up 0 bases and J gave up 8 bases, with 12 bases separating them. The CDR3 sequence is 14 residues long. The CDR3 sequence is CASSLAFRGDEQFF. CDR3 in DNA: TGCGCCAGCAGCTTGGCCTTCAGGGGGGATGAGCAGTTCTTC. Supplemented by reference TRBV5-1 and TRBJ2-1, the full variable domain reads KAGVTQTPRYLIKTRGQQVTLSCSPISGHRSVSWYQQTPGQGLQFLFEYFSETQRNKGNFPGRFSGRQFSNSRSEMNVSTLELGDSALYLCASSLAFRGDEQFFGPGTRLTVL.

This clone has only one observation. The gene calls are TRBV10-2 and TRBJ2-7, with D uncertain. This CDR3 comprises 12 residues. V lost 3 bases and J lost 1, with 4 bases in between. Germline V gives CDR1 WSHSY, CDR2 SAAADI. The CDR3 bases are TGCGCCAGCAGTGAAGGGTCCTACGAGCAGTACTTC. Its protein is CASSEGSYEQYF.

V and J are TRBV2 and TRBJ1-2; 8 nucleotides line up with TRBD1. This CDR3 comprises 13 residues. Losses at the gene ends were 6 bases for V and 8 bases for J; bases not matched to a gene: 8. The germline gives CDR1 SNHLY, CDR2 FYNNEI. In DNA form, the CDR3 reads TGTGCCAGCAGGGCAGGGGGCGCGGAGGGCTACACCTTC. It specifies CASRAGGAEGYTF.

The V call is TRBV29-1, the J call TRBJ1-3; 7 nucleotides line up with TRBD1. The trim removed 7 bases at V and 4 bases at J, leaving 10 bases unmatched. Per the germline V gene, CDR1 is SQVTM and CDR2 is ANQGSEA. The CDR3 contains 14 residues. CDR3 residues: CSAQQGMGGNTIYF. CDR3 nucleotide sequence: TGCAGCGCCCAACAGGGGATGGGGGGAAACACCATATATTTT.

This clone was counted between two and nine times. This rearrangement joins TRBV11-2 to TRBJ2-3, with D tentatively TRBD2 (7 bases). CDR1 is SGHAT and CDR2 is FQNNGV in the germline V gene. The CDR3 has 17 amino acids. V was shortened by 5 bases and J by 1 base, with 19 bases between the two germline ends. As DNA, the CDR3 is TGTGCCAGCAGCACCCTACAGGGCGGGAGTCGCACAGATACGCAGTATTTT. This translates into CASSTLQGGSRTDTQYF.

V and J are TRBV7-6 and TRBJ2-3, with D perhaps being TRBD1 or TRBD2 (5 bases each). The CDR3 loop spans 14 amino acids. The V end was cut by 7 bases, the J end by 5 bases, with 16 bases between. CDR1 SGHVS and CDR2 FNYEAQ come from the germline V gene. CDR3 sequence reads: CASTQSAGGDTQYF. DNA of the CDR3: TGTGCCAGCACCCAATCAGCTGGGGGAGATACGCAGTATTTT.

The chain combines TRBV5-1 with TRBJ2-7; D is unclear. The CDR3 has 11 residues. V lost 2 bases and J lost 5, with 5 bases in between. Germline V gene data show CDR1 as SGHRS and CDR2 as YFSETQ. The CDR3 nucleotides are TGCGCCAGCAGCTTCCAAAACGAGCAGTACTTC. Translated: CASSFQNEQYF.